Following are 26 T cell receptor beta chains from one sample sequenced in a study of T cell responses to AZD1222 COVID-19 vaccine. Using immunoSEQ multiplex PCR, the repertoire was profiled, and TCRdb retains in-frame clones only, with some absent. This repertoire shows 130,000 or so clones, about 86% found once; its top ten account for roughly an eighth. Specimen: peripheral blood, collected on day 0 of AZD1222 vaccination. Receptors originate from an adult in good health.

This clone was picked up a small number of times. V usage is TRBV28 and J usage is TRBJ1-1; D gene ambiguous. V was shortened by 2 bases and J by 10 bases, with 17 bases between the two germline ends. The CDR3 has 14 amino acids. In germline, CDR1 is MDHEN, CDR2 SYDVKM. The CDR3 region is CASSLLRSTERAFF. Here the CDR3 DNA reads TGTGCCAGCAGTTTACTGCGGAGCACAGAGAGAGCTTTCTTT.

This chain's CDR3 is CASSKGSYQPQHF. The DNA of the CDR3 is TGCGCCAGCAGTAAGGGATCCTATCAGCCCCAGCATTTT. The chain carries TRBV4-1 and TRBJ1-5; D is ambiguous. The CDR3 consists of 13 residues. Trimming left V 6 bases short and J 5 bases short, with 11 bases between. Germline CDR1 and CDR2: MGHRA and YSYEKL.

V is TRBV19 and J is TRBJ1-1, with 9 positions matching TRBD1. The CDR3 consists of 13 residues. Germline CDR1 LNHDA, CDR2 SQIVND (reference sequence). J lost 4 bases, V lost 6 bases, and 3 bases had no gene match. The CDR3 DNA reads TGTGCCAGTAGAAAGGACAGGGGCACTGAAGCTTTCTTT. Translated: CASRKDRGTEAFF.

The chain carries TRBV11-2 and TRBJ1-2, with D possibly TRBD1 on 5 matching bases. This CDR3 has 13 amino acids. The germline V and J ends were trimmed by 1 base and 3 bases, with 6 bases remaining between them. Germline CDR1 is SGHAT and CDR2 is FQNNGV. The CDR3 DNA follows: TGTGCCAGCAGCTTAGCCAGGGACTATGGCTACACCTTC. Protein sequence: CASSLARDYGYTF.

V gene TRBV6-5 combines with J gene TRBJ2-2; no clear D gene. V was pared by 6 bases and J by 4 bases, with 9 bases between. The CDR3 is 13 amino acids. The germline CDR1 and CDR2 sequences are MNHEY and SVGAGI. CDR3 region: CASSLRATGELFF. The CDR3 DNA reads as TGTGCCAGCAGCCTTCGGGCCACCGGGGAGCTGTTTTTT.

The chain couples TRBV25-1 to TRBJ2-7, with 7 bases identical to TRBD2. J gave up 3 bases and V 5 bases, and 7 bases lay outside the gene matches. CDR1 and CDR2 (germline): MGHDK, SYGVNS. The CDR3 has 14 residues. This chain's CDR3 is CASSNSGAVYEQYF. The CDR3 bases are TGTGCCAGCAGTAACAGCGGGGCAGTCTACGAGCAGTACTTC.

The chain links TRBV7-9 to TRBJ1-5, with 11 bases that match TRBD1. The CDR3 length is 15 residues. CDR1 and CDR2 (germline): SEHNR, FQNEAQ (reference sequence). Trimming removed 5 bases from V and 6 bases from J; junction bases left unmatched: 6. As DNA, the CDR3 is TGTGCCAGCAGCGTAGGGACAGGGGGTTTTCAGCCCCAGCATTTT. Translated: CASSVGTGGFQPQHF. Full variable domain (outside the CDR3, taken from reference TRBV7-9 and TRBJ1-5): DTGVSQNPRHKITKRGQNVTFRCDPISEHNRLYWYRQTLGQGPEFLTYFQNEAQLEKSRLLSDRFSAERPKGSFSTLEIQRTEQGDSAMYLCASSVGTGGFQPQHFGDGTRLSIL.

The CDR3 coding sequence is TGTGCCAGCAGCTTAGAGGGACAACCTCACACTGAAGCTTTCTTT. This sequence encodes CASSLEGQPHTEAFF. This chain links TRBV7-9 with TRBJ1-1, with D maybe TRBD1 (6 bases). The CDR3 sequence is 15 residues long. CDR1 is SEHNR and CDR2 is FQNEAQ in the germline V gene (reference sequence). Between the trimmed V and J ends, which lost 1 base and 3 bases, there was a span of 12 bases.

V usage is TRBV15 and J usage is TRBJ2-7, with D perhaps matching TRBD1 (5 bases). The CDR3 runs to 15 residues. Deletions cut 0 bases from V and 6 bases from J, with 15 bases between. The V gene's germline CDR1 is LNHNV and CDR2 YYDKDF (reference sequence). Here the CDR3 DNA reads TGTGCCACCAGCAGAGACCTCGACAGAACGGGCGAGCAGTACTTC. Protein: CATSRDLDRTGEQYF.

This clone was seen only once. This chain connects TRBV7-9 to TRBJ2-7; no clear D. Germline V gives CDR1 SEHNR, CDR2 FQNEAQ (reference sequence). This CDR3 spans 12 amino acids. Trimming removed 3 bases at V and 4 bases at J, with 7 bases between. The DNA for the CDR3 is TGTGCCAGCAGCTTCGGTGCATACGAGCAGTACTTC. Translation gives CASSFGAYEQYF. Full variable domain (rest looked up from reference TRBV7-9 and TRBJ2-7): DTGVSQNPRHKITKRGQNVTFRCDPISEHNRLYWYRQTLGQGPEFLTYFQNEAQLEKSRLLSDRFSAERPKGSFSTLEIQRTEQGDSAMYLCASSFGAYEQYFGPGTRLTVT.

This chain connects TRBV2 to TRBJ1-1; D gene unclear. The CDR3 has 14 residues. Germline V gene data show CDR1 as SNHLY and CDR2 as FYNNEI. The V and J ends lost 4 bases and 0 bases respectively, with 9 bases between them. The CDR3 DNA is TGTGCCAGCAGTGTCTTGACGGTGAACACTGAAGCTTTCTTT. Protein: CASSVLTVNTEAFF.

This clone was counted between two and nine times. The CDR3 sequence: CASSQTGNTGELFF. The DNA for the CDR3 is TGTGCCAGTAGCCAGACAGGGAACACCGGGGAGCTGTTTTTT. The chain employs TRBV19 and TRBJ2-2; the D gene is possibly TRBD1 (6 bases). This CDR3 region has 14 residues. The V end lost 6 bases, the J end lost 1 base, and 9 bases lay between the germline ends. Per germline, CDR1 LNHDA and CDR2 SQIVND (reference sequence).

The chain combines TRBV7-9 with TRBJ1-1; D uncertain. The CDR3 is 14 amino acids. Trimming removed 8 bases at V and 1 base at J, with 14 bases between. Germline values: CDR1 SEHNR, CDR2 FQNEAQ (reference sequence). The CDR3 sequence: CASRPRHENTEAFF. The CDR3 DNA reads as TGTGCCAGCCGACCCCGACACGAGAACACTGAAGCTTTCTTT.

The V call is TRBV2, the J call TRBJ1-5; D is perhaps TRBD1 (6 bases). Trimming took 3 bases from V and 1 from J, leaving 10 bases between them. The length of the CDR3 is 15 residues. Germline V gene sequence: CDR1 SNHLY, CDR2 FYNNEI. The CDR3 DNA sequence: TGTGCCAGCAGTGATGGGACACTAAGCAATCAGCCCCAGCATTTT. This codes for CASSDGTLSNQPQHF.

This rearrangement joins TRBV30 to TRBJ2-2; maybe TRBD2 (5 bases). The CDR3 totals 18 residues. Trimming cost V 3 bases and J 7 bases, with 27 bases left between them. CDR1 GTSNPN and CDR2 SVGIG come from the germline V gene (reference sequence). Written as DNA, the CDR3 is TGTGCCTGGAGCGTACGGACTGCCAAGCCTATGATGGACGGGGAGCTGTTTTTT. Translation gives CAWSVRTAKPMMDGELFF. Looking up the rest from reference TRBV30 and TRBJ2-2 gives the full variable domain: SQTIHQWPATLVQPVGSPLSLECTVEGTSNPNLYWYRQAAGRGLQLLFYSVGIGQISSEVPQNLSASRPQDRQFILSSKKLLLSDSGFYLCAWSVRTAKPMMDGELFFGEGSRLTVL.

V gene TRBV10-3 combines with J gene TRBJ2-1; D may be TRBD1 or TRBD2 (5 bases each). The V and J ends lost 8 bases and 9 bases respectively, with 14 bases between them. Germline CDR1 ENHRY, CDR2 SYGVKD. The CDR3 is 12 amino acids. The CDR3 region has the DNA TGTGCCATCGGCAGGGAGCCCGGTGAGCAGTTCTTC. It yields the protein CAIGREPGEQFF.

The rearrangement uses TRBV5-1 and TRBJ2-1; the match to TRBD2 covers 10 bases. The CDR3 loop spans 15 amino acids. V shed 5 bases and J 6 bases; nucleotides not matched to a gene: 8. Germline V gene data show CDR1 as SGHRS and CDR2 as YFSETQ. CDR3 sequence: CASSQIAGGGNEQFF. As DNA, the CDR3 is TGCGCCAGCAGTCAGATAGCGGGAGGAGGCAATGAGCAGTTCTTC. The whole variable domain, remainder taken from reference TRBV5-1 and TRBJ2-1, is KAGVTQTPRYLIKTRGQQVTLSCSPISGHRSVSWYQQTPGQGLQFLFEYFSETQRNKGNFPGRFSGRQFSNSRSEMNVSTLELGDSALYLCASSQIAGGGNEQFFGPGTRLTVL.

This rearrangement joins TRBV5-1 to TRBJ1-3; D is undetermined. The CDR3 is 14 amino acids. V was shortened by 4 bases and J by 4 bases, with 12 bases between the two germline ends. Germline V gives CDR1 SGHRS, CDR2 YFSETQ. CDR3 region: CASSPGLSGNTIYF. CDR3 DNA sequence: TGCGCCAGCAGCCCGGGCCTTTCCGGAAACACCATATATTTT.

The chain employs TRBV9 and TRBJ1-1; the match to TRBD1 covers 7 bases. The CDR3 loop spans 13 amino acids. V lost 2 bases to trimming and J lost 3 bases; unmatched junction nucleotides: 1. Germline loops: CDR1 SGDLS, CDR2 YYNGEE. The CDR3 coding sequence is TGTGCCAGCAGCGTCGGGACAGACACTGAAGCTTTCTTT. Its translation: CASSVGTDTEAFF.

CDR3 in DNA: TGTGCCAGCAGTTACCCCCTTGCAGGGGCCTCCTACGAGCAGTACTTC. This codes for CASSYPLAGASYEQYF. The chain recombines TRBV6-2 or TRBV6-3 with TRBJ2-7; weak D call: TRBD1 (6 bases). The CDR3 contains 16 residues. The V and J ends lost 2 bases and 0 bases respectively, with 14 bases between them. Per germline, CDR1 MNHEY and CDR2 SVGEGT.

This chain connects TRBV29-1 to TRBJ2-1; 7 nucleotides line up with TRBD1. This CDR3 spans 12 amino acids. CDR1 is SQVTM and CDR2 is ANQGSEA in the germline V gene. Trimming at V came to 5 bases and at J to 3 bases, leaving 1 base not matched to a gene. In DNA, the CDR3 is TGCAGCGTTACAGGGGACTACAATGAGCAGTTCTTC. This gives the protein CSVTGDYNEQFF.

This clone was seen more than once but under ten times. This rearrangement joins TRBV5-1 to TRBJ2-7; 9 nucleotides agree with TRBD1. Germline assignment: CDR1 SGHRS and CDR2 YFSETQ. V dropped 3 bases and J dropped 5; count of bases not matched to a gene: 6. The CDR3 is 14 residues long. The chain's CDR3 is CASSSAWTGDEQYF. Written as DNA, the CDR3 is TGCGCCAGCAGCTCCGCATGGACAGGGGACGAGCAGTACTTC.

V gene TRBV28 combines with J gene TRBJ1-2; possibly TRBD1 for D (5 bases). The CDR3 sequence is 13 residues long. V was pared by 3 bases and J by 10 bases, with 15 bases between. Germline V gives CDR1 MDHEN, CDR2 SYDVKM. The CDR3 here is CASSLLTGFAYTF. CDR3 DNA sequence: TGTGCCAGCAGTTTGTTAACAGGTTTTGCCTACACCTTC.

For this clone: The sample holds other DNA sequences that translate to the same CDR3. The chain has TRBV6-5 and TRBJ1-1, with D uncertain. V was pared by 0 bases and J by 0 bases, with 5 bases between. Germline loops: CDR1 MNHEY, CDR2 SVGAGI. The CDR3 runs to 14 residues. CDR3 DNA: TGTGCCAGCAGTTACTCTAGGGTGAACACTGAAGCTTTCTTT. Protein product: CASSYSRVNTEAFF.

V and J are TRBV10-3 and TRBJ2-5; TRBD1 or TRBD2 may be the D gene (5 bases each). The germline CDR1 and CDR2 sequences are ENHRY and SYGVKD. The ends were cut back, 5 bases at V and 3 bases at J, with 10 bases in the middle. The CDR3 has 13 amino acids. The CDR3 DNA is TGTGCCATCAGTTACGGGACGGAAGAGACCCAGTACTTC. It translates to CAISYGTEETQYF.

The V call is TRBV7-9, the J call TRBJ2-5; D is undetermined. Trimming took off 1 base at V and 0 bases at J, with 15 bases between the two ends. CDR1 SEHNR and CDR2 FQNEAQ come from the germline V gene (reference sequence). The CDR3 has 17 amino acids. The CDR3 protein is CASSLGWGTNDQETQYF. Here the CDR3 DNA reads TGTGCCAGCAGCTTAGGTTGGGGAACGAACGACCAAGAGACCCAGTACTTC.